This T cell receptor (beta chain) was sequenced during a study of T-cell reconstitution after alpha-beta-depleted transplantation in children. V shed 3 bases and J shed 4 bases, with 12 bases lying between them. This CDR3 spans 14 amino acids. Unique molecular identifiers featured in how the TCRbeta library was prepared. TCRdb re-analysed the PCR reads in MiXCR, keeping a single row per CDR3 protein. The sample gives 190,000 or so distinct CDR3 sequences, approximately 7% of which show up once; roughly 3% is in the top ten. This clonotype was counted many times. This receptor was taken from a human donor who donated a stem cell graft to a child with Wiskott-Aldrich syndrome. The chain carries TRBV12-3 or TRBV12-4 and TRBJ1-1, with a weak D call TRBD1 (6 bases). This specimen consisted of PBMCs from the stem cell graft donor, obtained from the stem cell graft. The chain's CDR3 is CASSLRARGTEAFF. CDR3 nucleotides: TGTGCCAGCAGTTTGAGGGCCAGGGGCACTGAAGCTTTCTTT.